This T cell receptor beta chain comes out of a study of intratumoral heterogeneity in liver cancer. As for the study in general: The median patient age was approximately 58 years, and most were male. Study outcomes and limitations: A noted limitation was under-sampling of tumor-infiltrating lymphocytes.

The CDR3 consists of 15 residues. Deletions cut 6 bases from V and 3 bases from J, with 18 bases between. Germline-derived CDR1 and CDR2 are LNHNV and YYDKDF (reference sequence). Using immunoSEQ multiplex PCR, the repertoire was profiled, and TCRdb retains in-frame clones only, with some absent. The data contain about 20,000 clones, just under 75% of them singletons. Note on this clone: The antigen is not known.

Patients had early-stage hepatocellular carcinoma, untreated before resection. Sampled areas showed no macroscopic necrosis or hemorrhage. The sequencing here drew on tumor-adjacent normal tissue, taken before any cancer treatment. The TCR originated in an older woman with hepatocellular carcinoma. The chain carries TRBV15 and TRBJ2-7, with D possibly matching TRBD2 (5 bases). The CDR3 nucleotides are TGTGCCACCAGAGTCGAGAGGGCCGGGAACTACGAGCAGTACTTC. Translating it yields CATRVERAGNYEQYF.